A single sample is the source of the 2 T cell receptor beta chains below, sequenced in a study of blood T cell repertoires in COVID-19. Some clones are missing from TCRdb's copy, which holds only in-frame ones; the method was immunoSEQ multiplex PCR. Of approximately 210,000 clones detected, over 75% appear once; the ten largest clones hold around a tenth. The material sequenced was peripheral blood. The receptors here all came from a middle-aged man with COVID-19, enrolled during active disease.

The V and J genes are TRBV13 and TRBJ2-1; D possibly corresponds to TRBD2 (5 bases). CDR3 length equals 16 residues. In germline, CDR1 is PRHDT, CDR2 FYEKMQ (reference sequence). Trimming left V 5 bases short and J 4 bases short, with 18 bases between. CDR3 loop: CASSARLSVGYNEQFF. The CDR3 DNA is TGTGCCAGCAGCGCAAGACTATCTGTGGGGTACAATGAGCAGTTCTTC.

This sequence joins TRBV6-5 and TRBJ1-1, with D possibly matching TRBD1 (5 bases). The CDR3 runs 12 residues. Trimming took off 0 bases at V and 11 bases at J, with 10 bases between the two ends. Germline-derived CDR1 and CDR2 are MNHEY and SVGAGI. CDR3 sequence: CASSYSGGAAFF. Written as DNA, the CDR3 is TGTGCCAGCAGTTACTCGGGAGGGGCGGCTTTCTTT.